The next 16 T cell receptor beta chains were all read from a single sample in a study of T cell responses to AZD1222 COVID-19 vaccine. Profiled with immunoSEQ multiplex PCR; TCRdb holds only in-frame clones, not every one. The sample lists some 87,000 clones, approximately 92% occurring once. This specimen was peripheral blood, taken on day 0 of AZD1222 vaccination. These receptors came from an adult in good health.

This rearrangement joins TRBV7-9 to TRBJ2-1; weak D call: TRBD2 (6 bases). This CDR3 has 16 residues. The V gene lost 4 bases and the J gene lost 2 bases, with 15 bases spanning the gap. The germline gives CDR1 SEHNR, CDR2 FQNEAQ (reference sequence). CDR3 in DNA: TGTGCCAGCAGCTGCCTAATAGCGGCACCCTACAATGAGCAGTTCTTC. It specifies CASSCLIAAPYNEQFF.

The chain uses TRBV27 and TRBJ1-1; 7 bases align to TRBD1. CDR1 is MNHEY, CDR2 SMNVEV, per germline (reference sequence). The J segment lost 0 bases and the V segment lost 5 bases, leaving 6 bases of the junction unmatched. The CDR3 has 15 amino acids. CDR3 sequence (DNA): TGTGCCAGCAGTCCCGGGACAGCCATGAACACTGAAGCTTTCTTT. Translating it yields CASSPGTAMNTEAFF.

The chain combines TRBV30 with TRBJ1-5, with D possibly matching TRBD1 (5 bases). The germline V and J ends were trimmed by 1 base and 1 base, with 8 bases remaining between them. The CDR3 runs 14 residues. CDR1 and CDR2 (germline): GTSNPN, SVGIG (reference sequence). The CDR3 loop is CAWSGGLSNQPQHF. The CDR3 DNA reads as TGTGCCTGGAGTGGGGGACTCAGCAATCAGCCCCAGCATTTT. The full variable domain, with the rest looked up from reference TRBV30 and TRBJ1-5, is SQTIHQWPATLVQPVGSPLSLECTVEGTSNPNLYWYRQAAGRGLQLLFYSVGIGQISSEVPQNLSASRPQDRQFILSSKKLLLSDSGFYLCAWSGGLSNQPQHFGDGTRLSIL.

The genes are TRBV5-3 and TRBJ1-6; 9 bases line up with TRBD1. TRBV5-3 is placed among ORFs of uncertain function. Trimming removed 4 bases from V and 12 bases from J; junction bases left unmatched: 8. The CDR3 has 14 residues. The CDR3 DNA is TGTGCCAGAAGCGCCGGGACAGGGCATCAACCCCTCCACTTT. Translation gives CARSAGTGHQPLHF.

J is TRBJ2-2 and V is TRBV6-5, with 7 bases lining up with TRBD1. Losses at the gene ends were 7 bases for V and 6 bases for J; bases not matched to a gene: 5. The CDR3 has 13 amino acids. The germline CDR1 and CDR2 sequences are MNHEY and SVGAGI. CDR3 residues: CASTHRGAGELFF. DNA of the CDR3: TGTGCCAGCACCCACAGGGGAGCCGGGGAGCTGTTTTTT.

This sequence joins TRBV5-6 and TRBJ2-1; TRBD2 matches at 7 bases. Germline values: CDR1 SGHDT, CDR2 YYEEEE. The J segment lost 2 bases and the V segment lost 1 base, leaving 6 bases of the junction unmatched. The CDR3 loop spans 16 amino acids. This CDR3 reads CASSLYGGRTYNEQFF. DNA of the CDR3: TGTGCCAGCAGCTTGTACGGCGGGAGAACCTACAATGAGCAGTTCTTC.

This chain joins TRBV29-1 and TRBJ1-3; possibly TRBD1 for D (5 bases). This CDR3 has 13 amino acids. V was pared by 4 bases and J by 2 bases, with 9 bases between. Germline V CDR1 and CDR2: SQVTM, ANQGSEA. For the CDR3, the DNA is TGCAGCGTTGGGATAGGGGCTGGAAACACCATATATTTT. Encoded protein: CSVGIGAGNTIYF.

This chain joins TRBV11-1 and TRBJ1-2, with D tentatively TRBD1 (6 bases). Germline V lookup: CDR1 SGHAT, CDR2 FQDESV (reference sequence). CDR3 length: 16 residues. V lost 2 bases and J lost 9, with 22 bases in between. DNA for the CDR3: TGTGCCAGCAGCTTACACGGGGGGGCCGCCGAGGCTCGCTACACCTTC. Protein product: CASSLHGGAAEARYTF.

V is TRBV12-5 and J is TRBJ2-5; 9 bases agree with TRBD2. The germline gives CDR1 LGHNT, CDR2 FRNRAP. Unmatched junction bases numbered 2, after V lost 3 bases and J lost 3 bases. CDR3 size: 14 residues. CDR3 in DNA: TGTGCTAGTGGTTTCTCTAGCGGGAAAGAGACCCAGTACTTC. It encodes CASGFSSGKETQYF.

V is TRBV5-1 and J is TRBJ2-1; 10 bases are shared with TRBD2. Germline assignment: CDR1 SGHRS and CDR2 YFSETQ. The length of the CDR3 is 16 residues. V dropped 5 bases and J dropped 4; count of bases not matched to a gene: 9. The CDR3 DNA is TGCGCCAGCAGTTCGTCAGGGACTAGCGATTACAATGAGCAGTTCTTC. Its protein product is CASSSSGTSDYNEQFF.

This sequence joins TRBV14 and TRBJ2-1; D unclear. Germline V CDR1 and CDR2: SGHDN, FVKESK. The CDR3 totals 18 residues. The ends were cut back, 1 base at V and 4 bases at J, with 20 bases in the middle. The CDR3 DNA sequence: TGTGCCAGCAGCCAAGGTCTCCCTCTAGTCGGTGGGTACAATGAGCAGTTCTTC. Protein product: CASSQGLPLVGGYNEQFF. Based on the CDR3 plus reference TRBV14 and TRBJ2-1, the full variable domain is EAGVTQFPSHSVIEKGQTVTLRCDPISGHDNLYWYRRVMGKEIKFLLHFVKESKQDESGMPNNRFLAERTGGTYSTLKVQPAELEDSGVYFCASSQGLPLVGGYNEQFFGPGTRLTVL.

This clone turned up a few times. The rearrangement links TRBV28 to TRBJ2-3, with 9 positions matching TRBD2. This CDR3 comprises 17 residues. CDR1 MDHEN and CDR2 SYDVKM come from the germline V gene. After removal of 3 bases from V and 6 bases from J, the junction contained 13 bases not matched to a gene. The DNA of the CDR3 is TGTGCCAGCAGTTTTCCTCCCGGGACTAGCTTACCGGATACGCAGTATTTT. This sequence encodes CASSFPPGTSLPDTQYF.

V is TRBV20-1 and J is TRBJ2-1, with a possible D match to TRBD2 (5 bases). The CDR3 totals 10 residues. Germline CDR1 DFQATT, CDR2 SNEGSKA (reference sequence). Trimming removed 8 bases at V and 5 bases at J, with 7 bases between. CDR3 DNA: TGCAGTCCCGGGGACAATGAGCAGTTCTTC. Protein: CSPGDNEQFF.

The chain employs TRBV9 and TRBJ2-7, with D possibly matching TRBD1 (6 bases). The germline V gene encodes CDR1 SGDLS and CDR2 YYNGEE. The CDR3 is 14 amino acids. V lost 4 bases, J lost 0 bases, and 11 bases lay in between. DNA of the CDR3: TGTGCCAGCAGCCTAGGACAGATCTCCTACGAGCAGTACTTC. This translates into CASSLGQISYEQYF.

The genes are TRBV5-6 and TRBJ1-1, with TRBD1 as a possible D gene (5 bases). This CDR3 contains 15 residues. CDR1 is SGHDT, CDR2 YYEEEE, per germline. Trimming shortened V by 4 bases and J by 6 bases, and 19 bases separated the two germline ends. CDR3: CASSAGRGVRAEAFF. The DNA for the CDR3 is TGTGCCAGCAGCGCCGGACGAGGGGTGAGGGCTGAAGCTTTCTTT.

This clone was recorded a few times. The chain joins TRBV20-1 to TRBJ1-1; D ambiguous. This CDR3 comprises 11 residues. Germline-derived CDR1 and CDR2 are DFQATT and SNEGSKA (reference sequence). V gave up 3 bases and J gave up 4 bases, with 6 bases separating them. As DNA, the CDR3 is TGCAGTGCTAGTAGGTTCACTGAAGCTTTCTTT. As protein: CSASRFTEAFF.